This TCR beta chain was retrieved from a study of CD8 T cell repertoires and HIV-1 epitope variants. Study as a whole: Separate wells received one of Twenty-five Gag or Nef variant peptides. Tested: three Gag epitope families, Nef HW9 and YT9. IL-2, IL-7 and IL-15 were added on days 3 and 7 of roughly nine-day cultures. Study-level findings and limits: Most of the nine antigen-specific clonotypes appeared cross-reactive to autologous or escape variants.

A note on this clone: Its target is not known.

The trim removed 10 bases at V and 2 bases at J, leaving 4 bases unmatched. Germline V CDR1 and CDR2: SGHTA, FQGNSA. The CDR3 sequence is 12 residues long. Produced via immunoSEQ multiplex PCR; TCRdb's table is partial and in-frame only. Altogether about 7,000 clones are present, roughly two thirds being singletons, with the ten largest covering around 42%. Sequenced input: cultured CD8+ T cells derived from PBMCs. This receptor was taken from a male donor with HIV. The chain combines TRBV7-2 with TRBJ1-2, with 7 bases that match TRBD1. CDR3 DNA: TGTGCCACCGGGGACAGCAACTATGGCTACACCTTC. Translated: CATGDSNYGYTF.